Listed here are 14 T cell receptor beta chains from one sample, sequenced in a study of spatial heterogeneity in lung cancer. Time point described: sample taken at primary tumor resection. Tumor, nontumor lung or frozen PBMC supplied whole RNA that was sequenced unsorted. Each CDR3 protein gets one entry after TCRdb re-called the 5' RACE reads with MiXCR. The profile covers about 7,500 distinct CDR3 sequences, with approximately 3.8% appearing a single time and roughly 25% taken by the ten largest. This specimen was normal lung tissue next to the tumor, taken at surgery. These receptors came from a female donor with early-stage non-small cell lung cancer.

This clonotype was seen many times. As an off-target read in a library built for alpha chains, this beta chain has a frequency of little significance. The rearrangement links TRBV2 to TRBJ2-3, with D possibly called TRBD1 or TRBD2 (5 bases each). Germline V lookup: CDR1 SNHLY, CDR2 FYNNEI. The CDR3 spans 15 residues. Trimming left V 6 bases short and J 1 base short, with 14 bases between. The CDR3: CASSYNGDRTDTQYF. In nucleotides, the CDR3 is TGTGCCAGCAGCTACAACGGGGACCGCACAGATACGCAGTATTTT.

This clonotype has ten or more counts. This beta chain represents an off-target read in a library built for alpha chains; its size is of limited meaning. The gene calls are TRBV27 and TRBJ1-6; D perhaps matches TRBD1 (6 bases). CDR3 size: 17 residues. Germline V CDR1 and CDR2: MNHEY, SMNVEV (reference sequence). V was shortened by 6 bases and J by 8 bases, with 23 bases between the two germline ends. The CDR3 is CASSQLATGVVYSPLHF. CDR3 nucleotides: TGTGCCAGCAGCCAACTAGCGACAGGTGTTGTGTATTCACCCCTCCACTTT.

In this sample, this clonotype turned up many times. Sequence at one end of the junction differs from germline and may be a read error. As an off-target read in a library built for alpha chains, this beta chain has a frequency of little significance. The rearrangement uses TRBV20-1 and TRBJ2-7, with 9 bases matching TRBD2. The germline gives CDR1 DFQATT, CDR2 SNEGSKA (reference sequence). This CDR3 comprises 15 residues. CDR3 protein: CSAHNLAGLTYGQYF. The CDR3, as DNA: TGCAGTGCCCACAACCTAGCGGGGCTGACCTACGGGCAGTACTTC.

This clonotype was counted many times. This beta chain is a stray read from a library made for alpha chains; its abundance is not meaningful. The V call is TRBV10-3, the J call TRBJ1-1; tentatively, D is TRBD1 (5 bases). The CDR3 length is 13 residues. Trimming took 10 bases from V and 3 from J, leaving 15 bases between them. Germline V lookup: CDR1 ENHRY, CDR2 SYGVKD. The CDR3 coding sequence is TGTGCCAGTCGTCAGGGTCTTGACACTGAAGCTTTCTTT. It encodes CASRQGLDTEAFF.

In this sample, this clonotype is medium-sized. A library prepared for alpha chains yielded this beta chain as an off-target read; its size is of little meaning. The genes are TRBV20-1 and TRBJ2-3; the D is unclear. This CDR3 has 14 residues. Trimming pared 7 bases from V and 4 bases from J, leaving 18 bases between. CDR1 is DFQATT, CDR2 SNEGSKA, per germline (reference sequence). The CDR3, as DNA: TGCAGTGTCATCTCCGGGCAACTTTCAGATACGCAGTATTTT. Translation gives CSVISGQLSDTQYF.

This clonotype occurred many times. Because this beta chain is a stray read in a library intended to capture alpha chains, its abundance should not be given much weight. The chain carries TRBV20-1 and TRBJ1-5; D possibly corresponds to TRBD1 (5 bases). Germline values: CDR1 DFQATT, CDR2 SNEGSKA (reference sequence). The CDR3 contains 14 residues. V was shortened by 3 bases and J by 1 base, with 10 bases between the two germline ends. CDR3 residues: CSASGARSNQPQHF. DNA of the CDR3: TGCAGTGCTAGCGGGGCGAGGAGCAATCAGCCCCAGCATTTT.

Note on this clonotype: This sequence may be a read error, since a much larger clone differs from it by one base. Within a library made for alpha chains, this beta chain is off target, and its count is uninformative. The V call is TRBV7-2, the J call TRBJ2-5; D is possibly TRBD1 (7 bases). CDR3 size: 15 residues. Trimming pared 4 bases from V and 9 bases from J, leaving 21 bases between. CDR1 is SGHTA, CDR2 FQGNSA, per germline. CDR3 in DNA: TGTGCCAGCAGCTCATCCCCAGGGGGAAGCGGGCCCCAGTACTTC. Translating gives CASSSSPGGSGPQYF. Full variable domain (missing parts from reference TRBV7-2 and TRBJ2-5): GAGVSQSPSNKVTEKGKDVELRCDPISGHTALYWYRQSLGQGLEFLIYFQGNSAPDKSGLPSDRFSAERTGGSVSTLTIQRTQQEDSAVYLCASSSSPGGSGPQYFGPGTRLLVL.

This clonotype has ten or more counts. A library prepared for alpha chains yielded this beta chain as an off-target read; its size is of little meaning. The J gene is TRBJ2-5, the V gene TRBV5-5; D possibly uses TRBD1 or TRBD2 (6 bases each). This CDR3 spans 17 amino acids. CDR1 is SGHKS, CDR2 YYEKEE, per germline (reference sequence). V shed 2 bases and J shed 5 bases, with 22 bases lying between them. Here the CDR3 DNA reads TGTGCCAGCAGCTTTTGGGTTCGTTCGGGGGCGGGCGAGACCCAGTACTTC. It translates to CASSFWVRSGAGETQYF.

The table lists this clonotype with many counts. This beta chain was picked up by a library intended for alpha chains and is off target, so its count carries little meaning. The chain has TRBV9 and TRBJ2-1, with D possibly TRBD2 on 6 matching bases. The CDR3 runs 14 residues. V lost 4 bases and J 5 bases, leaving 13 bases between the germline ends. Germline lookup yields CDR1 SGDLS and CDR2 YYNGEE. CDR3 loop: CASSMRGGDNEQFF. CDR3 sequence (DNA): TGTGCCAGCAGCATGCGGGGCGGGGACAATGAGCAGTTCTTC.

Remarks on this clonotype: A much larger clone sits a single nucleotide away, making a read error possible. Lacking the conserved final phenylalanine or tryptophan, this CDR3 likely reflects a read error. Since the library was made to target alpha chains, this beta chain is a stray read and its abundance is not meaningful. The J gene is TRBJ2-4, the V gene TRBV30; 9 bases are a match to TRBD2. The CDR3 loop spans 16 amino acids. J was trimmed by 8 bases and V by 3 bases; bases with no gene match: 14. Germline lookup yields CDR1 GTSNPN and CDR2 SVGIG (reference sequence). CDR3 nucleotides: TGTGCCTGGAGGGGAGAAGTAGCGGGGGCGTGGGACATTCAGTACTCC. Amino acids: CAWRGEVAGAWDIQYS.

Remarks on this clonotype: For a library built for alpha chains, this beta chain is a stray read; little rests on its size. The chain employs TRBV20-1 and TRBJ2-2; D possibly corresponds to TRBD2 (6 bases). This CDR3 region has 12 residues. V lost 1 base and J 6 bases, leaving 6 bases between the germline ends. The V gene's germline CDR1 is DFQATT and CDR2 SNEGSKA (reference sequence). This chain's CDR3 is CSARGGAGELFF. The CDR3 DNA follows: TGCAGTGCTAGAGGCGGGGCCGGGGAGCTGTTTTTT.

By frequency in the sample, this clonotype is medium-sized. This beta chain slipped into a library made for alpha chains as a stray read, so its size is not meaningful. The CDR3 sequence: CAIQLQGYEQYF. The DNA of the CDR3 is TGTGCCATCCAACTACAGGGCTACGAGCAGTACTTC. V is TRBV28 and J is TRBJ2-7, with D perhaps matching TRBD1 (6 bases). This CDR3 spans 12 amino acids. The ends were cut back, 10 bases at V and 3 bases at J, with 13 bases in the middle. In germline, CDR1 is MDHEN, CDR2 SYDVKM.

This clonotype was counted at least ten times. Within a library made for alpha chains, this beta chain is off target, and its count is uninformative. The DNA for the CDR3 is TGTGCCAGCAGCAAAGTTGATACGGCGCTTAACACTGAAGCTTTCTTT. This codes for CASSKVDTALNTEAFF. This chain uses TRBV21-1 with TRBJ1-1; TRBD1 is the table's D call, not checked against the DNA. TRBV21-1 is given as a pseudogene. This CDR3 is 16 amino acids long.

This clonotype was detected ten times or more. The library was designed around alpha chains, so this beta chain is a stray read whose abundance carries little weight. The chain has TRBV20-1 and TRBJ2-7; D is uncertain. The CDR3 sequence is 12 residues long. Trimming removed 1 base at V and 0 bases at J, with 4 bases between. Germline V gives CDR1 DFQATT, CDR2 SNEGSKA (reference sequence). CDR3 DNA: TGCAGTGCTAGAGCGAGCTCCTACGAGCAGTACTTC. Its protein product is CSARASSYEQYF.